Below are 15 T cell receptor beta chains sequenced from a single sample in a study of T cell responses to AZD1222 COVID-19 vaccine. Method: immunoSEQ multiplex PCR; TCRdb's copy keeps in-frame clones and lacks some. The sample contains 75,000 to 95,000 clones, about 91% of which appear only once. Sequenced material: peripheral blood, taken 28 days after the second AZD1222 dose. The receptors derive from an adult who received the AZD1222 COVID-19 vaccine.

CDR3 protein: CASSFGTTNEKLFF. The CDR3 nucleotides are TGCGCCAGCAGCTTCGGAACAACTAATGAAAAACTGTTTTTT. This chain links TRBV5-1 with TRBJ1-4, with no clear D. V lost 2 bases to trimming and J lost 0 bases, with 5 bases between them. The CDR3 is 14 amino acids. The germline V gene encodes CDR1 SGHRS and CDR2 YFSETQ.

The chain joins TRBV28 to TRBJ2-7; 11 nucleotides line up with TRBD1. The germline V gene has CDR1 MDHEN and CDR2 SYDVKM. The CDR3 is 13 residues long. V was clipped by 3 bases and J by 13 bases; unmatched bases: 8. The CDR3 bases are TGTGCCAGCAGTTTTTTGGGGGACAGGGGGGGATACTTC. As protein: CASSFLGDRGGYF. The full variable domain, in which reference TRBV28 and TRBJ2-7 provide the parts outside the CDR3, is DVKVTQSSRYLVKRTGEKVFLECVQDMDHENMFWYRQDPGLGLRLIYFSYDVKMKEKGDIPEGYSVSREKKERFSLILESASTNQTSMYLCASSFLGDRGGYFGPGTRLTVT.

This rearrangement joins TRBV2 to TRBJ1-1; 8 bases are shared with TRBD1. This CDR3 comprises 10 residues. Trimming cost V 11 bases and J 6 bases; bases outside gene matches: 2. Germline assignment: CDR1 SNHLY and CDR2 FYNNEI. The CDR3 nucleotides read TGTGCCGCACAGGGGGCTGAAGCTTTCTTT. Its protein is CAAQGAEAFF. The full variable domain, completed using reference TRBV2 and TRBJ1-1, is EPEVTQTPSHQVTQMGQEVILRCVPISNHLYFYWYRQILGQKVEFLVSFYNNEISEKSEIFDDQFSVERPDGSNFTLKIRSTKLEDSAMYFCAAQGAEAFFGQGTRLTVV.

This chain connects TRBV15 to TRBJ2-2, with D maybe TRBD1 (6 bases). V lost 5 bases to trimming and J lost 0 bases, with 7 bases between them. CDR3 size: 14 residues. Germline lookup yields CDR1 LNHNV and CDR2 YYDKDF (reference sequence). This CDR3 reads CATSGQTNTGELFF. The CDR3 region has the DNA TGTGCCACCAGCGGACAGACGAACACCGGGGAGCTGTTTTTT.

This chain's CDR3 is CASSVDGAGDEQYF. The CDR3 DNA reads as TGTGCCAGCAGCGTAGACGGCGCGGGCGACGAGCAGTACTTC. V usage is TRBV9 and J usage is TRBJ2-7, with D possibly matching TRBD2 (5 bases). The CDR3 length is 14 residues. The germline gives CDR1 SGDLS, CDR2 YYNGEE. Trimming shortened V by 0 bases and J by 5 bases, and 12 bases separated the two germline ends.

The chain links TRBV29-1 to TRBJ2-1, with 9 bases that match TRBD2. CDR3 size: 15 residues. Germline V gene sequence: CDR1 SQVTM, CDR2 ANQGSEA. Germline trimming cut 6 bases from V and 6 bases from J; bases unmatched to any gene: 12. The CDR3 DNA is TGCAGCGTCACCGCCCGGGATAGCGGGAGCAATGAGCAGTTCTTC. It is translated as CSVTARDSGSNEQFF.

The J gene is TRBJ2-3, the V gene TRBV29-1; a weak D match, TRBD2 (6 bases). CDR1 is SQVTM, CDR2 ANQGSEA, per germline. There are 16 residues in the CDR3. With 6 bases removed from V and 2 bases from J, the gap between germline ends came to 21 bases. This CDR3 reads CSVQGGGDQFTDTQYF. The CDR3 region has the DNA TGCAGCGTGCAGGGAGGAGGCGACCAATTCACAGATACGCAGTATTTT.

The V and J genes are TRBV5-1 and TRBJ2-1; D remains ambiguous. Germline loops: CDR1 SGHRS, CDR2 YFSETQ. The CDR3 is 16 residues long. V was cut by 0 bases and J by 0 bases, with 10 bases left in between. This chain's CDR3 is CASSLVAPSSYNEQFF. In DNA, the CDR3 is TGCGCCAGCAGCTTGGTGGCTCCGAGCTCCTACAATGAGCAGTTCTTC.

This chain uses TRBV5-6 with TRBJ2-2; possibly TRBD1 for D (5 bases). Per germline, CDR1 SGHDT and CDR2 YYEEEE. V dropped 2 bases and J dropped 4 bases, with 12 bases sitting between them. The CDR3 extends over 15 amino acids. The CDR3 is CASSFLGEPTGELFF. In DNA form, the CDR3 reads TGTGCCAGCAGCTTCTTAGGGGAACCCACCGGGGAGCTGTTTTTT.

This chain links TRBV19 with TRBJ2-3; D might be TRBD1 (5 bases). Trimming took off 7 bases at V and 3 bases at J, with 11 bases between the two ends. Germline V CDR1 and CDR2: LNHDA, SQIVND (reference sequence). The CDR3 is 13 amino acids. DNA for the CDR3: TGTGCCAGTAACGCCAGGGTAACAGATACGCAGTATTTT. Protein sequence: CASNARVTDTQYF.

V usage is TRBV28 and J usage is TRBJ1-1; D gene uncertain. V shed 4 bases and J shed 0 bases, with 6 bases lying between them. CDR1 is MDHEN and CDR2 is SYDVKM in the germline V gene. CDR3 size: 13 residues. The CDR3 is CASSSDMNTEAFF. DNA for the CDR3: TGTGCCAGCAGTTCCGACATGAACACTGAAGCTTTCTTT.

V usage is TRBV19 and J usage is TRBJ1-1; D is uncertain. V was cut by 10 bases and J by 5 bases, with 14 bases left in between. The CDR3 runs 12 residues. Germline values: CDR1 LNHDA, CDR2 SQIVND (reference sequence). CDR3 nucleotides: TGTGCCACCAAAACCAGGAGAACTGAAGCTTTCTTT. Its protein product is CATKTRRTEAFF. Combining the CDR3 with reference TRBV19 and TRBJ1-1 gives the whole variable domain DGGITQSPKYLFRKEGQNVTLSCEQNLNHDAMYWYRQDPGQGLRLIYYSQIVNDFQKGDIAEGYSVSREKKESFPLTVTSAQKNPTAFYLCATKTRRTEAFFGQGTRLTVV.

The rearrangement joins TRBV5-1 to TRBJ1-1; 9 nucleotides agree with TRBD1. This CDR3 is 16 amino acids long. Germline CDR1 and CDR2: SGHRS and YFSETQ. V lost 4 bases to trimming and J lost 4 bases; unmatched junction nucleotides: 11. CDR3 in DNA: TGCGCCAGCAGCGCCACAGGGGGCGCGTCGATCACTGAAGCTTTCTTT. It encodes CASSATGGASITEAFF.

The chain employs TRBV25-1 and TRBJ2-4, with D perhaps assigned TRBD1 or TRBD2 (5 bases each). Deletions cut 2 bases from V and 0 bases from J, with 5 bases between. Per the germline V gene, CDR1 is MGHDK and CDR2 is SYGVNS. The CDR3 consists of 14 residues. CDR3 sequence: CASSEGGAKNIQYF. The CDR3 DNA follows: TGTGCCAGCAGTGAAGGGGGAGCCAAAAACATTCAGTACTTC.

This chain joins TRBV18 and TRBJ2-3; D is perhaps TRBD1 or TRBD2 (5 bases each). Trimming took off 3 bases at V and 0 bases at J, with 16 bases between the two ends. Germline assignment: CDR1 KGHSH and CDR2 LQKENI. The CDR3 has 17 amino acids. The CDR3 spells CASSPARATGSTDTQYF. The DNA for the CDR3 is TGTGCCAGCTCACCGGCCAGGGCAACGGGGAGCACAGATACGCAGTATTTT.